Listed below are T cell receptor beta chains from one sample, sequenced in a study of cytomegalovirus exposure and HLA in healthy donors. Data came from immunoSEQ multiplex PCR; TCRdb stores just in-frame clones and leaves some out. The top ten hold roughly 2.2% of the sample, which has more than 110,000 clones, over 75% seen once. Material for sequencing was PBMCs. The source of these receptors is a man younger than 45 in good health and CMV-seronegative. Each CDR3 is given with its conserved first and last residue.

J gene: TRBJ1-2; V gene: TRBV19; CDR3 protein: CASSTVPSEGYGYTF
J gene: TRBJ2-3; V gene: TRBV5-8; CDR3 protein: CASSLAGRITDTQYF
J gene: TRBJ1-5; V gene: TRBV27; CDR3 protein: CASSWGASGPQHF
J gene: TRBJ1-1; V gene: TRBV7-9; CDR3 protein: CASSPGASTEAFF
J gene: TRBJ2-1; V gene: TRBV2; CDR3 protein: CASMPGTATTNEQFF
J gene: TRBJ2-7; V gene: TRBV10-3; CDR3 protein: CAIALAGATYEQYF
J gene: TRBJ2-7; V gene: TRBV19; CDR3 protein: CASSLRGTPSEQYF
J gene: TRBJ1-3; V gene: TRBV10-2; CDR3 protein: CASSESLGNTIYF
J gene: TRBJ2-7; V gene: TRBV5-1; CDR3 protein: CASSPWTGATYEQYF
J gene: TRBJ2-3; V gene: TRBV6-1; CDR3 protein: CASSLGTSTDTQYF
J gene: TRBJ2-6; V gene: TRBV9; CDR3 protein: CASSAPQEGSGANVLTF
J gene: TRBJ1-1; V gene: TRBV7-8; CDR3 protein: CASSSQARGRDPPVTEAFF
J gene: TRBJ1-1; V gene: TRBV5-1; CDR3 protein: CASRDSHFTEAFF
J gene: TRBJ2-7; V gene: TRBV21-1; CDR3 protein: CASSKGTGGEVEVWQYF